This T cell receptor beta chain was identified in a study of blood T cell repertoires in COVID-19. Study-level background: Samples of COVID-19 (acute and convalescent) were obtained from the United States, Italy and Spain.

There are 16 residues in the CDR3. The germline V gene encodes CDR1 SGHRS and CDR2 YFSETQ. V lost 0 bases and J lost 4; bases outside the gene matches: 5. The protocol was immunoSEQ multiplex PCR, while the TCRdb copy is restricted to in-frame clones and leaves out a portion. The sample yields approximately 250,000 clones, 70% to 85% seen once. The sample was PBMCs or T cells enriched from blood (not recorded which). The chain has TRBV5-1 and TRBJ2-3, with TRBD2 matching 10 bases. This receptor was taken from a middle-aged man who had recovered from COVID-19. The CDR3 sequence: CASSLAAGGPADTQYF. DNA for the CDR3: TGCGCCAGCAGCTTGGCAGCGGGGGGGCCAGCAGATACGCAGTATTTT.